Included here is one T cell receptor beta chain sequence, with context. What it binds is not known. The data derive from a study of T cell responses to AZD1222 COVID-19 vaccine. Study findings and constraints: Close to half of spike-specific TCRs reportedly recognize unmutated variant regions.

J gave up 2 bases and V 7 bases, and 8 bases lay outside the gene matches. From germline, CDR1 is MDHEN and CDR2 SYDVKM. The CDR3 consists of 15 residues. Repertoires were generated with immunoSEQ multiplex PCR, while TCRdb's copy carries only in-frame clones and drops some. Of some 150,000 clones listed, 75% to 85% were seen once; the top ten hold under 8%. This chain uses TRBV28 with TRBJ2-3, with 8 bases identical to TRBD2. The receptor's source is an adult who received the MenACWY meningococcal vaccine as a control. Sequenced material: peripheral blood, taken 28 days after the second dose of the MenACWY control vaccine. CDR3 sequence reads: CASIERGGHTDTQYF. The CDR3 DNA sequence: TGTGCCAGCATCGAACGGGGGGGCCACACAGATACGCAGTATTTT.